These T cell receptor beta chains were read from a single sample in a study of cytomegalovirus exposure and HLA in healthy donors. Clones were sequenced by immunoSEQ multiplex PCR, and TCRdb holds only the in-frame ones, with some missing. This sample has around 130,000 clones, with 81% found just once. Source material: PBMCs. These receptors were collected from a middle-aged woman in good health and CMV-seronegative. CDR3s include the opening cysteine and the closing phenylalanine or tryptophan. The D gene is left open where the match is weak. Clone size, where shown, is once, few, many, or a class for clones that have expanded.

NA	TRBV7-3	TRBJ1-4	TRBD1	CASSLGQGDRRTNEKLFF	TGTGCCAGCAGCTTAGGACAGGGTGACCGAAGAACTAATGAAAAACTGTTTTTT
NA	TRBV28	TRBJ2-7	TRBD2	CASSRPREREWVQYF	TGTGCCAGCAGTAGACCCCGCGAGCGGGAGTGGGTGCAGTACTTC
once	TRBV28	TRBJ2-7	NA	CASSLTTPYEQYF	TGTGCCAGCAGTCTGACTACTCCTTACGAGCAGTACTTC
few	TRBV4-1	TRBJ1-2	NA	CASSQEAKTLYYGYTF	TGCGCCAGCAGCCAAGAGGCTAAGACACTTTACTATGGCTACACCTTC
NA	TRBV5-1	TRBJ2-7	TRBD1	CASRQGQSYEQYF	TGCGCCAGCAGACAGGGACAGAGCTACGAGCAGTACTTC
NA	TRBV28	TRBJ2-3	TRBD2	CASSSTRTSGSTDTQYF	TGTGCCAGCAGTTCCACCCGGACTAGCGGTAGCACAGATACGCAGTATTTT
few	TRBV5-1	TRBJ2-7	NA	CASSLDLSYEQYF	TGCGCCAGCAGCTTGGACCTTAGCTACGAGCAGTACTTC
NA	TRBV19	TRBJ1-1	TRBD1	CASSKRTGLLGEAFF	TGTGCCAGTAGTAAGAGGACAGGGCTCTTAGGCGAAGCTTTCTTT
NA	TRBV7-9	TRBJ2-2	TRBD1	CAHSRQGAGELFF	TGTGCCCATTCGAGACAGGGGGCCGGGGAGCTGTTTTTT
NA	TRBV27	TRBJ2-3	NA	CASSSRGGTQYF	TGTGCCAGCAGTAGTCGGGGAGGTACGCAGTATTTT
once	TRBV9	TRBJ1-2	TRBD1	CASSPPLQGALNGYTF	TGTGCCAGCAGCCCCCCACTTCAGGGGGCGCTTAATGGCTACACCTTC
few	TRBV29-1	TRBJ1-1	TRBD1	CSVEKQGGAFF	TGCAGCGTTGAAAAACAGGGGGGAGCTTTCTTT
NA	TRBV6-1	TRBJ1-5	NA	CASIQQVNNQPQHF	TGTGCCAGCATTCAACAGGTGAACAATCAGCCCCAGCATTTT
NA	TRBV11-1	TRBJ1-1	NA	CASSFRGNTEAFF	TGTGCCAGCAGCTTTCGGGGGAACACTGAAGCTTTCTTT